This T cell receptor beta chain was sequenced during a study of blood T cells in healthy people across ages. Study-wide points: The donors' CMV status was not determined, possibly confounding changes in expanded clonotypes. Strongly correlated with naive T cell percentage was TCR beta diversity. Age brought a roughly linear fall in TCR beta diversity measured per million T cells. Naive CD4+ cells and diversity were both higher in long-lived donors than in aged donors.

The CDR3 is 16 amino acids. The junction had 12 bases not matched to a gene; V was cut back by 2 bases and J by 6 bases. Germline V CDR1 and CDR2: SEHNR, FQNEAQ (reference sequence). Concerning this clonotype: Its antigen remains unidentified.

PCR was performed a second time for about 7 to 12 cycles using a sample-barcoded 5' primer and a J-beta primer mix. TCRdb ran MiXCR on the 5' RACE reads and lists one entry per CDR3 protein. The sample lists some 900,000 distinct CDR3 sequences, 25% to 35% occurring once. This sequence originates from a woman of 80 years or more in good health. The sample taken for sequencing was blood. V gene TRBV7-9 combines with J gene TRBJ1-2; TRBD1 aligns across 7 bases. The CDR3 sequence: CASSLLSPGQGDGYTF. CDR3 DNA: TGTGCCAGCAGCTTACTTTCGCCCGGGCAGGGGGATGGCTACACCTTC.